These 2 T cell receptor beta chains came from one sample sequenced in a study of cytomegalovirus exposure and HLA in healthy donors (dated by TCRdb to about 2017). Library method: the immunoSEQ multiplex PCR assay. The multiplex PCR relied on a mix of 60 forward primers for TCR Vbeta segments and 13 reverse primers for TCR Jbeta segments. As stored in TCRdb, this immuneACCESS dataset retains in-frame rearrangements with V and J assigned. A fraction of the clones does not appear; measured against another copy, unresolved V genes explain less than half of the discrepancy, and the remainder lacks a known reason. For this sample the table gives over 20,000 clones, of which around 64% were detected only once. The top ten clones comprise 4.4% of the sample. The sample consisted of PBMCs. The receptors originated from a woman between 45 and 60 years old in good health and CMV-seronegative.

The J gene is TRBJ2-7, the V gene TRBV5-6, with D possibly being TRBD2 (6 bases). V was clipped by 2 bases and J by 2 bases, with 11 bases between them. Germline V gives CDR1 SGHDT, CDR2 YYEEEE. The CDR3 spans 14 residues. CDR3 protein: CASSFVGRTYEQYF. The DNA for the CDR3 is TGTGCCAGCAGCTTCGTTGGGAGGACCTACGAGCAGTACTTC.

The V call is TRBV25-1, the J call TRBJ2-5, with D perhaps matching TRBD1 (5 bases). Trimming took 5 bases from V and 5 from J, leaving 12 bases between them. CDR1 is MGHDK and CDR2 is SYGVNS in the germline V gene. CDR3 length: 13 residues. The CDR3 region is CASSLRDWETQYF. In DNA, the CDR3 is TGTGCCAGCAGTCTCAGGGATTGGGAGACCCAGTACTTC.